This TCR beta chain was documented in a study of vaccination and CD4 T cells after COVID-19. Scientists ran DNA taken from cultured CD4+ T cells through the Oncomine TCR Beta short-read assay for sequencing. Using its own MiXCR run on the PCR reads, TCRdb lists one record per CDR3 protein. This table holds 9,500 to 15,000 distinct CDR3 sequences, 20% to 25% found once. V lost 0 bases, J lost 6 bases, and 8 bases lay in between. Germline CDR1 SGHRS, CDR2 YFSETQ. The CDR3 covers 13 residues. This clonotype was seen a handful of times. The antigen is not known. Stated treatment: roughly 10-day PBMC culture with coronavirus spike peptide pools or control peptides (ViraFEST assay).

The genes are TRBV5-1 and TRBJ2-3, with D possibly TRBD1 on 6 matching bases. Sequencing used CD4+ T cells from blood, cultured in vitro, obtained before SARS-CoV-2 vaccination. The clonotype comes from a human donor who received a COVID-19 vaccine. CDR3 coding DNA: TGCGCCAGCAGCTTGGCAAGGGGGGATACGCAGTATTTT. This gives the protein CASSLARGDTQYF.